Below, 18 T cell receptor beta chains from the same sample are listed, as sequenced in a study of response to subunit inactivated influenza vaccine. TCRdb independently ran MiXCR on the RT-PCR reads; one entry per CDR3 protein. This table holds about 540,000 distinct CDR3 sequences, roughly a quarter found once. This sample was shared with a second study, whose subject was T cells expressing NK-cell markers. That source notes: With UMIs, 5'RACE template switching was used to make TCR beta cDNA.

Specimen: CD4+ T cells sorted from PBMCs, collected 11 to 12 days after vaccination. These receptors were collected from a man in his fifties who received an inactivated influenza vaccine.

The V gene is TRBV12-3 or TRBV12-4, the J gene TRBJ1-2; the match to TRBD1 covers 7 bases. This CDR3 comprises 13 residues. The V gene end was trimmed by 6 bases and the J gene end by 9 bases; junction bases not matched to a gene: 10. The CDR3, as DNA: TGTGCCAGCAGCACCCCCGGGACAGCCAGCTACACCTTC. This gives the protein CASSTPGTASYTF.

This clonotype was counted a single time. The chain recombines TRBV28 with TRBJ2-1, with 16 bases fitting TRBD2. Germline V CDR1 and CDR2: MDHEN, SYDVKM. V lost 7 bases to trimming and J lost 0 bases; unmatched junction nucleotides: 9. The CDR3 is 19 amino acids. Here the CDR3 DNA reads TGTGCCAGCACCCCGGGACTAGCGGGAGGGCCTCGCTCCTACAATGAGCAGTTCTTC. This encodes CASTPGLAGGPRSYNEQFF.

About this clonotype: A much larger clone differs by one base, so this may be a read error. V and J are TRBV11-2 and TRBJ1-6; D gene unclear. Germline assignment: CDR1 SGHAT and CDR2 FQNNGV. This CDR3 is built from 13 residues. In DNA form, the CDR3 reads TGTGACAGCAGCTTAGTCGGAGATTCACCCCTCCACTTT. Its translation: CDSSLVGDSPLHF.

This clonotype turned up a few times. This chain joins TRBV7-6 and TRBJ2-7; D is perhaps TRBD1 or TRBD2 (5 bases each). Germline CDR1 reads SGHVS; CDR2 reads FNYEAQ. The CDR3 has 14 residues. Between the trimmed V and J ends, which lost 4 bases and 2 bases, there was a span of 12 bases. The CDR3 coding sequence is TGTGCCAGCAGCTCAAGGGACGGAACCTACGAGCAGTACTTC. Its protein product is CASSSRDGTYEQYF.

V is TRBV30 and J is TRBJ1-1, with TRBD1 as a possible D gene (5 bases). Trimming removed 1 base at V and 1 base at J, with 10 bases between. In germline, CDR1 is GTSNPN, CDR2 SVGIG (reference sequence). The CDR3 runs to 14 residues. The CDR3 here is CAWSGYQGNTEAFF. Written as DNA, the CDR3 is TGTGCCTGGAGTGGATACCAGGGGAACACTGAAGCTTTCTTT.

The sample holds a few counts of this clonotype. The chain has TRBV29-1 and TRBJ2-5; the D is unclear. The germline gives CDR1 SQVTM, CDR2 ANQGSEA. This CDR3 is built from 15 residues. V lost 5 bases to trimming and J lost 3 bases, with 19 bases between them. This CDR3 reads CSVLISGTREETQYF. CDR3 nucleotide sequence: TGCAGCGTTTTAATTTCGGGCACCCGAGAAGAGACCCAGTACTTC.

This clonotype was seen more than once but under ten times. The chain recombines TRBV13 with TRBJ2-7; D perhaps matches TRBD1 (6 bases). CDR1 PRHDT and CDR2 FYEKMQ come from the germline V gene (reference sequence). This CDR3 has 16 amino acids. The V and J ends lost 3 bases and 0 bases respectively, with 15 bases between them. CDR3 residues: CASSLGRGSGSYEQYF. DNA of the CDR3: TGTGCCAGCAGCTTGGGCAGGGGAAGTGGCTCCTACGAGCAGTACTTC.

The rearrangement uses TRBV5-5 and TRBJ2-7; perhaps D is TRBD1 or TRBD2 (6 bases each). Germline loops: CDR1 SGHKS, CDR2 YYEKEE (reference sequence). There are 16 residues in the CDR3. V was cut by 5 bases and J by 0 bases, with 18 bases left in between. CDR3 DNA: TGTGCCAGCAGTTGGATCGGGGGCAGCAGCTCCTACGAGCAGTACTTC. Translation gives CASSWIGGSSSYEQYF.

V is TRBV5-1 and J is TRBJ1-2, with D hard to call. Per the germline V gene, CDR1 is SGHRS and CDR2 is YFSETQ. The V end lost 0 bases, the J end lost 1 base, and 7 bases lay between the germline ends. This CDR3 spans 14 amino acids. CDR3 sequence (DNA): TGCGCCAGCAGCTTGGTTCCTGATAACTATGGCTACACCTTC. Translating it yields CASSLVPDNYGYTF.

The chain has TRBV12-3 or TRBV12-4 and TRBJ2-2; D not resolved. V was pared by 6 bases and J by 6 bases, with 14 bases between. The CDR3 runs 14 residues. CDR3 DNA: TGTGCCAGCAGCGAATCCTCCAGACCCGGGGAGCTGTTTTTT. As protein: CASSESSRPGELFF.

This clonotype turned up a few times. This chain joins TRBV29-1 and TRBJ1-1; 9 positions agree with TRBD1. This CDR3 has 13 amino acids. Trimming took 3 bases from V and 4 from J; bases not matched to a gene: 3. Looked up from germline, CDR1 is SQVTM and CDR2 is ANQGSEA. This chain's CDR3 is CSVETGGVTEAFF. CDR3 nucleotides: TGCAGCGTTGAGACAGGGGGAGTCACTGAAGCTTTCTTT.

Only a few counts were recorded for this clonotype. The rearrangement uses TRBV15 and TRBJ2-7; no firm D call. Trimming cost V 1 base and J 1 base, with 8 bases left between them. Germline CDR1 reads LNHNV; CDR2 reads YYDKDF (reference sequence). The length of the CDR3 is 14 residues. CDR3 in amino acids: CATSRGPGSYEQYF. The DNA for the CDR3 is TGTGCCACCAGCAGAGGCCCGGGTTCCTACGAGCAGTACTTC.

This chain uses TRBV20-1 with TRBJ1-4; no definite D call. Germline CDR1 is DFQATT and CDR2 is SNEGSKA (reference sequence). This CDR3 comprises 14 residues. V lost 4 bases, J lost 0 bases, and 9 bases lay in between. CDR3 coding DNA: TGCAGTGCTAAAGACGGAACAACTAATGAAAAACTGTTTTTT. It is translated as CSAKDGTTNEKLFF.

The rearrangement joins TRBV27 to TRBJ2-7; either TRBD1 or TRBD2 may fit D (5 bases each). CDR1 is MNHEY and CDR2 is SMNVEV in the germline V gene (reference sequence). With 0 bases removed from V and 4 bases from J, the gap between germline ends came to 19 bases. This CDR3 has 17 amino acids. For the CDR3, the DNA is TGTGCCAGCAGTTTATCCTGGGACCGCTATTTGGGTTACGAGCAGTACTTC. Protein product: CASSLSWDRYLGYEQYF.

The chain combines TRBV20-1 with TRBJ2-3; either TRBD1 or TRBD2 may fit D (6 bases each). Germline V gene data show CDR1 as DFQATT and CDR2 as SNEGSKA (reference sequence). Between the trimmed V and J ends, which lost 4 bases and 6 bases, there was a span of 14 bases. The CDR3 extends over 13 amino acids. CDR3 in amino acids: CSAKEGVSDTQYF. The CDR3 DNA follows: TGCAGTGCTAAGGAGGGGGTTAGTGATACGCAGTATTTT.

This clonotype turned up a few times. This chain connects TRBV29-1 to TRBJ2-3; no firm D call. The CDR3 is 12 amino acids. V lost 1 base, J lost 1 base, and 3 bases lay in between. Germline CDR1 is SQVTM and CDR2 is ANQGSEA. The CDR3 protein is CSVEAGTDTQYF. CDR3 sequence (DNA): TGCAGCGTTGAAGCGGGCACAGATACGCAGTATTTT.

The rearrangement joins TRBV7-2 to TRBJ2-5; 7 nucleotides line up with TRBD2. Losses at the gene ends were 2 bases for V and 2 bases for J; bases not matched to a gene: 8. This CDR3 has 16 residues. Germline values: CDR1 SGHTA, CDR2 FQGNSA. CDR3 in amino acids: CASSLRGASGQETQYF. The CDR3 DNA sequence: TGTGCCAGCAGCTTAAGAGGTGCTAGCGGACAAGAGACCCAGTACTTC. Complete variable domain (other parts from reference TRBV7-2 and TRBJ2-5): GAGVSQSPSNKVTEKGKDVELRCDPISGHTALYWYRQSLGQGLEFLIYFQGNSAPDKSGLPSDRFSAERTGGSVSTLTIQRTQQEDSAVYLCASSLRGASGQETQYFGPGTRLLVL.

At least ten counts were recorded for this clonotype. The genes are TRBV7-9 and TRBJ2-2; D gene unclear. Deletions cut 3 bases from V and 5 bases from J, with 10 bases between. Germline V CDR1 and CDR2: SEHNR, FQNEAQ (reference sequence). The length of the CDR3 is 14 residues. This CDR3 reads CASSLGRRTGELFF. The CDR3, as DNA: TGTGCCAGCAGCTTGGGAAGACGGACCGGGGAGCTGTTTTTT.